This T cell receptor beta chain came from a study of beta chain features in type 1 diabetes. Study-wide results and caveats: TCRB rearrangement may or may not be influenced by HLA type; here this remained unresolved. PCR might favor shorter templates, equally in patients and controls. Shorter TCRB CDR3s, moderately but significantly so, marked every one of the four CD4+ subsets in Type 1 diabetes patients.

Expressed TCRB transcripts were sequenced after all isolated RNA was converted to cDNA. Method: immunoSEQ multiplex PCR; TCRdb's copy keeps in-frame clones and lacks some. The data contain about 160,000 clones, 8% to 9.5% of them singletons. Between the trimmed V and J ends, which lost 6 bases and 1 base, there was a span of 9 bases. Germline values: CDR1 ENHRY, CDR2 SYGVKD. This CDR3 spans 13 amino acids. In the case of this clone: Its antigen is undetermined.

This rearrangement joins TRBV10-3 to TRBJ2-5, with a tentative D call TRBD1 (6 bases). The receptor was isolated from a woman aged 18-29 years with type 1 diabetes. The sample taken for sequencing was central memory CD4+ T cells from blood. The CDR3 loop is CAIRRDTQETQYF. DNA for the CDR3: TGTGCCATCAGACGGGACACCCAAGAGACCCAGTACTTC.